This T cell receptor (beta chain) was sequenced during a study of cytomegalovirus exposure and HLA in healthy donors. This clone has just a few counts. The target antigen is unknown. Broader study findings: Researchers had no immune exposure information except CMV serostatus available.

60 Vbeta and 13 Jbeta primers were used in PCR. Using immunoSEQ multiplex PCR, the repertoire was profiled, and TCRdb retains in-frame clones only, with some absent. The sample yields some 62,000 clones, around 87% seen once. CDR1 is MNHNS and CDR2 is SASEGT in the germline V gene. This CDR3 comprises 15 residues. V shed 2 bases, J shed 0 bases, and the junction held 3 bases outside the gene matches. Sequencing was performed on PBMCs. The gene calls are TRBV6-1 and TRBJ2-7, with 8 positions matching TRBD1. The origin of this receptor is a man aged 18 to 30 in good health and CMV-seronegative. The CDR3 loop reads CASSEKTGGSYEQYF. The CDR3 DNA follows: TGTGCCAGCAGTGAAAAAACAGGGGGCTCCTACGAGCAGTACTTC.